This paragraph covers one T cell receptor (beta chain) sequence. Its antigen remains unknown. CDR3 length equals 15 residues. Trimming removed 5 bases from V and 4 bases from J; junction bases left unmatched: 9. CDR1 and CDR2 (germline): SGHAT, FQDESV (reference sequence). This entry is derived from a study of T cell responses to AZD1222 COVID-19 vaccine. The study, taken as a whole, reports: Sampling that yielded the repertoires occurred only after the peak T cell response. In the spike-specific TCR repertoire, nearly half reportedly target unmutated variant regions. Among the donors, most were white British and more were female, and clonal diversity was possibly underestimated.

Analysis merged second doses at about 4 or about 12 weeks. Assay: immunoSEQ multiplex PCR; the TCRdb copy retains only in-frame clones and omits some. The sample shows roughly 85,000 clones, 90% of them seen only once. The genes are TRBV11-1 and TRBJ2-5, with 8 bases that match TRBD1. This TCR came from an adult who received the AZD1222 COVID-19 vaccine. This sample comprised peripheral blood, obtained 28 days after the second AZD1222 dose. The CDR3 region is CASSARTGNTETQYF. The CDR3 DNA is TGTGCCAGCAGCGCCCGGACAGGGAACACAGAGACCCAGTACTTC. Drawing the rest from reference TRBV11-1 and TRBJ2-5, the complete variable domain is EAEVAQSPRYKITEKSQAVAFWCDPISGHATLYWYRQILGQGPELLVQFQDESVVDDSQLPKDRFSAERLKGVDSTLKIQPAELGDSAMYLCASSARTGNTETQYFGPGTRLLVL.